This T cell receptor beta chain appears in the sequencing data of a study of blood T cell repertoires in COVID-19. As for the study in general: In each case, the material was cDNA or gDNA derived from T cells, B-cell-depleted T cells, or PBMCs.

TCRdb keeps only in-frame clones here, not all; method: immunoSEQ multiplex PCR. The profile covers around 450,000 clones, with roughly nine tenths appearing a single time and almost 2% taken by the ten largest. V lost 4 bases, J lost 4 bases, and 3 bases stayed unmatched. Germline CDR1 reads LNHDA; CDR2 reads SQIVND (reference sequence). This CDR3 comprises 13 residues. This chain connects TRBV19 to TRBJ1-2; TRBD1 matches at 7 bases. The sample consisted of PBMCs or T cells enriched from blood (not recorded which). This TCR was sampled from a young woman with acute COVID-19. For the CDR3, the DNA is TGTGCCAGTAGTAGACAGGGAACCTATGGCTACACCTTC. Its translation: CASSRQGTYGYTF.